This record covers a single T cell receptor (beta chain). Its antigen has not been determined. No qualities accompany the bases; no much larger clone lies one base away. The trial excluded patients who had a history of autoimmune disease or were on systemic immunosuppression. Peripheral blood for TCR sequencing was collected from all dose cohorts at baseline, on cycle 4 day 1, and on cycle 7 day 1. Samples came from an open-label, multicenter, first-in-human phase I dose-escalation trial of ivuxolimab. The trial enrolled adults with locally advanced or metastatic head and neck squamous cell, hepatocellular, melanoma or renal cell carcinoma. CD4+ and CD8+ T cells were sorted separately from peripheral blood before TCR sequencing. The data are from a study of OX40 agonist ivuxolimab in advanced cancers. Some background on the complete study: Ivuxolimab, which targeted the costimulatory receptor OX40 (CD134), was an agonistic, fully human IgG2 monoclonal antibody. Intravenous ivuxolimab was administered to patients every 2 weeks at six dose levels: 0.01, 0.1, 0.3, 1.5, 3 and 10 mg/kg. Among the 52 dose-escalation patients, about 20 had hepatocellular carcinoma, 15 or so melanoma, 9 renal cell carcinoma and 9 head and neck cancer. The dose-escalation cohort was 80% to 90% male with a mean age of about 60 years, ranging from about 23 to 85. Patients were allowed to have had prior anti-PD-1, anti-PD-L1 or anti-CTLA-4 therapy, and approximately 40% of the dose-escalation patients had been treated with checkpoint inhibitors. Partial responses occurred in three dose-escalation patients, of whom one had hepatocellular carcinoma and two had cutaneous melanoma. The purpose of peripheral TCRbeta sequencing was to test whether ivuxolimab changed TCR sequence diversity and led to clonal T-cell expansion. The paper describes the monotherapy dose-escalation part (N of about 52 patients) of the phase I trial of ivuxolimab.

Genomic DNA was isolated from the sorted cells so that the TCRbeta CDR3 region could be sequenced. The immunoSEQ Assay was used for sequencing of TCRbeta CDR3 regions. TCRdb holds this immuneACCESS table with in-frame rearrangements only. Some clones are missing; in checked studies, unresolved V genes explain under half, and the rest has no known cause. The sample contains about 84,000 clones, 85% to 95% of them found a single time. Approximately 0.41% of the sample is held by the ten biggest clonotypes. The study at large found these results: After ivuxolimab, CD8+ T cells had more expanded clones than CD4+ T cells on average. Partial responders in the 0.1-3.0 mg/kg groups had among the lowest normalized peripheral clonal expansion, especially among CD8+ T cells. Which antigens the clonally expanded peripheral T cells were specific for was not determined. At doses from 0.1 to 3.0 mg/kg, clonal expansion was seen in both CD4+ and CD8+ blood T cells between baseline and week 6. Low levels of normalized T-cell clonal expansion were also seen in some patients who did not respond.

There are 17 amino acids in the CDR3, from cysteine to phenylalanine inclusive. Of the read, only the CDR3 DNA is kept; its 51 bases are in frame from base 1. V is clipped by 3 bases and J by 4 bases, and the sequence between their germline boundaries is 19 bases long. The germline V gene supplies CDR1 LGHNA and CDR2 YNFKEQ. This chain joins TRBV4-2 to TRBJ2-1, with a weak D call of TRBD2 (8 bases match). This receptor was taken from an adult with an advanced solid tumor such as melanoma, head and neck, liver or kidney cancer. Sequencing used CD4+ or CD8+ T cells sorted from blood, obtained in a trial of the OX40 agonist ivuxolimab. In nucleotides, the sequence is TGTGCCAGCAGCCAGGTAGGGGGCGGGGGGCGATACAATGAGCAGTTCTTC. Its amino acids are CASSQVGGGGRYNEQFF.